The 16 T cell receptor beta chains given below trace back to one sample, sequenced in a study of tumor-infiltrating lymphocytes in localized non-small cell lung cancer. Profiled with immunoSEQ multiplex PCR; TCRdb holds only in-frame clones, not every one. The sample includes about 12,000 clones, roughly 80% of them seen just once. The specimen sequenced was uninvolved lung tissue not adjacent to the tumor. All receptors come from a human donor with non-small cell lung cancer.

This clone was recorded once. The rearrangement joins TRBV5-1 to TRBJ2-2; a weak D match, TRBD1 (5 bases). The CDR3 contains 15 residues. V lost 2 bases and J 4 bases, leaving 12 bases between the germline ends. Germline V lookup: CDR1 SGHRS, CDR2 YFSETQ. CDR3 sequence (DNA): TGCGCCAGCAGCTTCCTGACAGATTCCACCGGGGAGCTGTTTTTT. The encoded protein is CASSFLTDSTGELFF.

This CDR3 reads CASRQVSSSEQYF. DNA of the CDR3: TGTGCCAGCCGTCAGGTTTCTTCGTCCGAGCAGTACTTC. This chain connects TRBV6-1 to TRBJ2-7; D unclear. The CDR3 is 13 residues long. V lost 8 bases to trimming and J lost 6 bases, with 17 bases between them. The germline V gene has CDR1 MNHNS and CDR2 SASEGT.

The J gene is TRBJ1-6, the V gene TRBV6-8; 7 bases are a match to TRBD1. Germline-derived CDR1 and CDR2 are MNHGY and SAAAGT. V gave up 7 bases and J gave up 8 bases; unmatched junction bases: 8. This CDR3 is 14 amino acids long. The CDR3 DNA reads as TGTGCCAGCATCCGACAGGGAACTCATTCACCCCTCCACTTT. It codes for CASIRQGTHSPLHF.

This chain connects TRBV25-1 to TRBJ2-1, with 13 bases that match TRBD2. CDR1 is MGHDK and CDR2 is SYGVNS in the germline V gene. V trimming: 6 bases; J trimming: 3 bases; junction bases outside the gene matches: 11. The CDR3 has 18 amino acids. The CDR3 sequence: CASSQSLGLAGDYNEQFF. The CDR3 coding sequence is TGTGCCAGCAGCCAATCTCTTGGACTAGCGGGGGACTACAATGAGCAGTTCTTC.

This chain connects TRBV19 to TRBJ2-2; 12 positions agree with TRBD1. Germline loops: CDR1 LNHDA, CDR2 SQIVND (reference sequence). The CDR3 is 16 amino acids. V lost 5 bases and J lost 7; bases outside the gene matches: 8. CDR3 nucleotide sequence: TGTGCCAGTAGTTCTGGGACAGGGGGCTGGGGCGGGGAGCTGTTTTTT. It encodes CASSSGTGGWGGELFF. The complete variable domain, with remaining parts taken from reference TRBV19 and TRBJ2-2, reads DGGITQSPKYLFRKEGQNVTLSCEQNLNHDAMYWYRQDPGQGLRLIYYSQIVNDFQKGDIAEGYSVSREKKESFPLTVTSAQKNPTAFYLCASSSGTGGWGGELFFGEGSRLTVL.

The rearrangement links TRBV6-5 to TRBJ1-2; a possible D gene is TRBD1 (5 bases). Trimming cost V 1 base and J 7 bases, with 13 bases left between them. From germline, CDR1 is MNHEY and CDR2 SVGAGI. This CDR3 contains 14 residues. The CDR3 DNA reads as TGTGCCAGCAGTTACTATGGGGGAGAGGCTGGCTACACCTTC. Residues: CASSYYGGEAGYTF.

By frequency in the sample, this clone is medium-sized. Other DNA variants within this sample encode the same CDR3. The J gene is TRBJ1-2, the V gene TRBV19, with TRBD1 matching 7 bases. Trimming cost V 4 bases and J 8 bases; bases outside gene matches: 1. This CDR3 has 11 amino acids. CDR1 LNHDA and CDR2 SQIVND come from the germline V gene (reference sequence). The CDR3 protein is CASSRTGGYTF. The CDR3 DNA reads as TGTGCCAGTAGTAGGACAGGCGGCTACACCTTC.

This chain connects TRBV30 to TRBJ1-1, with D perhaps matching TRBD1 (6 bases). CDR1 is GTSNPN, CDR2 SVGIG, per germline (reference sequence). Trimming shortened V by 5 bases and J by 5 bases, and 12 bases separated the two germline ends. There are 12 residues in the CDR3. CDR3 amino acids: CAWSTGRTEAFF. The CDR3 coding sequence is TGTGCCTGGTCCACAGGGAGGACTGAAGCTTTCTTT.

The CDR3 loop reads CASSLEYYNEQFF. The CDR3 DNA follows: TGTGCCAGCAGCTTGGAATACTACAATGAGCAGTTCTTC. V gene TRBV5-6 combines with J gene TRBJ2-1, with no clear D. Germline loops: CDR1 SGHDT, CDR2 YYEEEE. The V end was cut by 0 bases, the J end by 3 bases, with 4 bases between. The CDR3 extends over 13 amino acids.

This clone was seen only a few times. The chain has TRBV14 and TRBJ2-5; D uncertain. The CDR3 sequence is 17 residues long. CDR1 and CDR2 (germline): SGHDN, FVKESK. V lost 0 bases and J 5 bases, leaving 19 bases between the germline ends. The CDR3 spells CASSQDGQFLGEETQYF. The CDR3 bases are TGTGCCAGCAGCCAAGATGGGCAATTCCTCGGAGAGGAGACCCAGTACTTC.

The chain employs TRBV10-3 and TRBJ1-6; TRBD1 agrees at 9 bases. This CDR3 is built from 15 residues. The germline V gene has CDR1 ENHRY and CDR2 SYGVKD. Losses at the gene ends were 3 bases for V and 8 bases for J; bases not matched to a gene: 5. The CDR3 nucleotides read TGTGCCATCAGTGATCGGGGACAGGGTGATTCACCCCTCCACTTT. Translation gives CAISDRGQGDSPLHF.

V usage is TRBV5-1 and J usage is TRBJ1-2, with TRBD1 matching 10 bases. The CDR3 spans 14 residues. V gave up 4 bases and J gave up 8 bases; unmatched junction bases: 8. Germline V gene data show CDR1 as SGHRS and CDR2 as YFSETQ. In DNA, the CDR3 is TGCGCCAGCAGCACGGCCGGGACAGGGGACGGCTACACCTTC. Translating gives CASSTAGTGDGYTF.

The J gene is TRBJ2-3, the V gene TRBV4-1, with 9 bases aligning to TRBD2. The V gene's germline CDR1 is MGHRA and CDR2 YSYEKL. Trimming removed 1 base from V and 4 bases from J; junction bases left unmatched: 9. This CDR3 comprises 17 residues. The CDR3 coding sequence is TGCGCCAGCAGCCAAGTGGGGCTAGCGGGGCGATCAGATACGCAGTATTTT. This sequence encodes CASSQVGLAGRSDTQYF.

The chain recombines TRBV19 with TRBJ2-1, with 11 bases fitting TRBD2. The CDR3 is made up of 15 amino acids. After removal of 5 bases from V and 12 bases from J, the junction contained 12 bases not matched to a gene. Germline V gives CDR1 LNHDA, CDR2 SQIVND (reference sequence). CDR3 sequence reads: CASSGRLAGLIGQFF. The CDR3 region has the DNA TGTGCCAGTAGTGGGAGACTAGCGGGGTTAATCGGGCAGTTCTTC.

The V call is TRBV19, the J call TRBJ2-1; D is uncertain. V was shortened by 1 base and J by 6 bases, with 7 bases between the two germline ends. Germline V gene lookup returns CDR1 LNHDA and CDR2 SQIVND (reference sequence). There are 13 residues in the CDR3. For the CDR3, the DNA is TGTGCCAGTAGTATAGCGAACACCAATGAGCAGTTCTTC. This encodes CASSIANTNEQFF. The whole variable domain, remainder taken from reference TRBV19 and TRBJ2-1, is DGGITQSPKYLFRKEGQNVTLSCEQNLNHDAMYWYRQDPGQGLRLIYYSQIVNDFQKGDIAEGYSVSREKKESFPLTVTSAQKNPTAFYLCASSIANTNEQFFGPGTRLTVL.

The CDR3 here is CASSRQGHEQFF. CDR3 coding DNA: TGTGCCAGCAGTAGACAGGGCCATGAGCAGTTCTTC. The chain is built from TRBV6-1 and TRBJ2-1; 7 bases are shared with TRBD1. Germline CDR1 MNHNS, CDR2 SASEGT. Trimming at V came to 5 bases and at J to 8 bases, leaving 3 bases not matched to a gene. This CDR3 is 12 amino acids long.